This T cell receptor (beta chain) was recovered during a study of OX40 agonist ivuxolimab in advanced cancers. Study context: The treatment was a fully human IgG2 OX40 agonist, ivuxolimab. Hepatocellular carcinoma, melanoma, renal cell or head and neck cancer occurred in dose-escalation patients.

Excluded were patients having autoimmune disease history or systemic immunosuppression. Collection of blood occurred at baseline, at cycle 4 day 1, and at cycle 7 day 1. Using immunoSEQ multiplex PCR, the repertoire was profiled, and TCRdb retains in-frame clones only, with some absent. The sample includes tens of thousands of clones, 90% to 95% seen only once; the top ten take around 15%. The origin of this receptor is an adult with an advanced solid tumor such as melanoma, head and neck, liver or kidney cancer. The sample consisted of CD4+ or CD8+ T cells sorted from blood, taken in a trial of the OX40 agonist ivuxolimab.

The CDR3 here is CASSLNQDSAYEQYF. The CDR3 nucleotides read TGTGCCAGCAGCTTGAATCAAGACAGCGCCTACGAGCAGTACTTC. J is TRBJ2-7 and V is TRBV6-6; the D gene is possibly TRBD1 (5 bases). Per the germline V gene, CDR1 is MNHNY and CDR2 is SVGAGI (reference sequence). The CDR3 has 15 residues. Trimming pared 6 bases from V and 2 bases from J, leaving 17 bases between.